Shown below are 24 T cell receptor beta chains from a single sample sequenced in a study of T cell changes during pregnancy in multiple sclerosis. Assay used: immunoSEQ multiplex PCR; TCRdb lists only in-frame clones, some missing. Of just under 100,000 clones in the sample, approximately 93% were seen once. This sample comprised peripheral blood, obtained after pregnancy. The receptors originated from a female donor with multiple sclerosis, enrolled in a pregnancy study.

The CDR3 DNA is TGTGCCAGCTCATACGTTTTGGGGGCGCTTGAAAAACTGTTTTTT. Translated, it gives CASSYVLGALEKLFF. This chain joins TRBV18 and TRBJ1-4; perhaps TRBD1 as D (6 bases). Germline lookup yields CDR1 KGHSH and CDR2 LQKENI. The CDR3 totals 15 residues. Between the trimmed V and J ends, which lost 5 bases and 7 bases, there was a span of 17 bases.

This chain joins TRBV4-3 and TRBJ2-1; D possibly corresponds to TRBD1 (6 bases). Germline V gives CDR1 LGHNA, CDR2 YSLEER. The germline V and J ends were trimmed by 0 bases and 12 bases, with 21 bases remaining between them. The CDR3 runs to 16 residues. As DNA, the CDR3 is TGCGCCAGCAGCCAAGATAGGTCCTTACAAACCAGGGGGCAGTTCTTC. The encoded protein is CASSQDRSLQTRGQFF.

V usage is TRBV19 and J usage is TRBJ2-5; a weak D match, TRBD2 (6 bases). Germline-derived CDR1 and CDR2 are LNHDA and SQIVND (reference sequence). The CDR3 consists of 14 residues. V was trimmed by 3 bases and J by 5 bases, leaving 13 bases between them. CDR3 sequence reads: CASSIVGGSETQYF. The CDR3 DNA reads TGTGCCAGTAGTATTGTGGGGGGATCGGAGACCCAGTACTTC. Complete variable domain (other parts from reference TRBV19 and TRBJ2-5): DGGITQSPKYLFRKEGQNVTLSCEQNLNHDAMYWYRQDPGQGLRLIYYSQIVNDFQKGDIAEGYSVSREKKESFPLTVTSAQKNPTAFYLCASSIVGGSETQYFGPGTRLLVL.

The chain couples TRBV18 to TRBJ1-1, with D possibly being TRBD1 (5 bases). Looked up from germline, CDR1 is KGHSH and CDR2 is LQKENI. V was trimmed by 1 base and J by 2 bases, leaving 5 bases between them. The CDR3 has 13 amino acids. The CDR3 protein is CASSPRGNTEAFF. The DNA of the CDR3 is TGTGCCAGCTCACCACGGGGCAACACTGAAGCTTTCTTT.

The CDR3 bases are TGTGCCAGCAGCCCTTTGGGTAGCGGGGGATACGAGCAGTACTTC. Translated, it gives CASSPLGSGGYEQYF. The chain uses TRBV11-2 and TRBJ2-7; 9 bases agree with TRBD2. With 5 bases clipped from V and 4 bases from J, the junction kept 9 bases outside the gene matches. Germline V lookup: CDR1 SGHAT, CDR2 FQNNGV. This CDR3 has 15 amino acids.

In DNA, the CDR3 is TGTGCCAGCAGTGACTCGAGAACCGGGGAGCTGTTTTTT. The encoded protein is CASSDSRTGELFF. The V and J genes are TRBV6-4 and TRBJ2-2; D is undetermined. The V gene lost 0 bases and the J gene lost 5 bases, with 4 bases spanning the gap. The CDR3 sequence is 13 residues long. CDR1 MRHNA and CDR2 SNTAGT come from the germline V gene.

This rearrangement joins TRBV4-2 to TRBJ1-2, with TRBD1 identical over 9 bases. This CDR3 region has 15 residues. Germline V gene lookup returns CDR1 LGHNA and CDR2 YNFKEQ. Unmatched junction bases numbered 9, after V lost 4 bases and J lost 6 bases. The CDR3 nucleotides are TGTGCCAGCAGCCCTCAACCTACAGGGGGCAATGGCTACACCTTC. Its protein is CASSPQPTGGNGYTF.

The chain is built from TRBV2 and TRBJ1-2; unclear D gene. There are 13 residues in the CDR3. The V gene lost 8 bases and the J gene lost 8 bases, with 18 bases spanning the gap. The V gene's germline CDR1 is SNHLY and CDR2 FYNNEI. The CDR3 sequence is CASQGELGLGYTF. As DNA, the CDR3 is TGTGCCAGCCAAGGAGAGCTTGGCCTCGGCTACACCTTC.

The chain links TRBV6-1 to TRBJ2-3; TRBD2 aligns across 7 bases. CDR3 length: 15 amino acids. Losses at the gene ends were 7 bases for V and 2 bases for J; bases not matched to a gene: 9. The V gene's germline CDR1 is MNHNS and CDR2 SASEGT. The CDR3 sequence: CASTISGRYTDTQYF. The CDR3 region has the DNA TGTGCCAGCACCATTAGCGGGCGTTACACAGATACGCAGTATTTT.

The V gene is TRBV9, the J gene TRBJ1-2, with 11 bases matching TRBD1. This CDR3 has 15 amino acids. Germline assignment: CDR1 SGDLS and CDR2 YYNGEE. Trimming removed 0 bases from V and 3 bases from J; junction bases left unmatched: 1. The CDR3: CASSVGTGGDYGYTF. Written as DNA, the CDR3 is TGTGCCAGCAGCGTAGGGACAGGGGGCGACTATGGCTACACCTTC.

The chain has TRBV6-5 and TRBJ2-1, with TRBD2 identical over 9 bases. The ends lost 5 bases at V and 8 bases at J; junction bases unmatched: 7. Germline V gene data show CDR1 as MNHEY and CDR2 as SVGAGI. This CDR3 is 14 amino acids long. The CDR3 DNA reads as TGTGCCAGCAGTCCCGCTGGCGGGAGGGATGAGCAGTTCTTC. This codes for CASSPAGGRDEQFF.

V gene TRBV13 combines with J gene TRBJ2-1; possible D gene TRBD2, 6 bases. Germline V lookup: CDR1 PRHDT, CDR2 FYEKMQ (reference sequence). V dropped 0 bases and J dropped 9 bases, with 9 bases sitting between them. The CDR3 consists of 13 residues. CDR3 bases: TGTGCCAGCAGCTTAGGAGGGACTCCTGAGCAGTTCTTC. Protein product: CASSLGGTPEQFF.

The gene calls are TRBV18 and TRBJ2-7; 9 nucleotides match TRBD1. Per germline, CDR1 KGHSH and CDR2 LQKENI. There are 15 residues in the CDR3. V gave up 1 base and J gave up 6 bases; unmatched junction bases: 7. The CDR3 is CASSPRGTGLAEQYF. CDR3 nucleotide sequence: TGTGCCAGCTCACCACGTGGGACAGGGTTGGCCGAGCAGTACTTC.

The V and J genes are TRBV19 and TRBJ2-7; TRBD2 matches at 7 bases. CDR3 size: 16 residues. V lost 5 bases and J lost 4; bases outside the gene matches: 14. Germline V gene lookup returns CDR1 LNHDA and CDR2 SQIVND (reference sequence). The CDR3 spells CASSPLPTSPRYEQYF. The CDR3 nucleotides read TGTGCCAGTAGTCCCCTCCCGACTAGCCCGAGGTACGAGCAGTACTTC.

The gene calls are TRBV6-5 and TRBJ1-1, with TRBD1 identical over 8 bases. CDR1 and CDR2 from the germline V gene are MNHEY and SVGAGI. V shed 6 bases and J 0 bases; nucleotides not matched to a gene: 6. The CDR3 runs 15 residues. The CDR3 region has the DNA TGTGCCAGCAGGGCCGGGACAGGTTTGAACACTGAAGCTTTCTTT. This sequence encodes CASRAGTGLNTEAFF.

This clone appeared a single time. This sequence joins TRBV7-8 and TRBJ2-3, with 13 bases that match TRBD2. The CDR3 sequence is 14 residues long. Germline CDR1 reads SGHVS; CDR2 reads FQNEAQ. V lost 5 bases, J lost 12 bases, and 8 bases stayed unmatched. Here the CDR3 reads CASSLGTSGARQYF. The CDR3 DNA reads TGTGCCAGCAGCCTCGGGACTAGCGGGGCCCGCCAGTATTTT.

The CDR3 DNA follows: TGTGCCAGCAGTGTCCAACAGGGAAAAGGCTACGAGCAGTACTTC. It translates to CASSVQQGKGYEQYF. The chain carries TRBV6-1 and TRBJ2-7; TRBD1 might be the D (6 bases). The V end lost 4 bases, the J end lost 3 bases, and 16 bases lay between the germline ends. Germline V CDR1 and CDR2: MNHNS, SASEGT. CDR3 length: 15 amino acids.

The rearrangement links TRBV5-1 to TRBJ2-5, with 9 bases fitting TRBD1. The assigned J gene may be wrong: the sequence end matches TRBJ2-7 better. Germline CDR1 is SGHRS and CDR2 is YFSETQ. The CDR3 runs to 14 residues. DNA of the CDR3: TGCGCCAGCAGCTTGGGACAGGGGGTGTTCGAGCAGTACTTC. Residues: CASSLGQGVFEQYF.

This clone was seen a handful of times. The chain employs TRBV4-2 and TRBJ2-6, with D maybe TRBD1 (5 bases). The CDR3 contains 14 residues. The V gene's germline CDR1 is LGHNA and CDR2 YNFKEQ. V lost 5 bases, J lost 0 bases, and 5 bases lay in between. The CDR3 DNA follows: TGTGCCAGCAGCGACAGCTCTGGGGCCAACGTCCTGACTTTC. Its protein product is CASSDSSGANVLTF.

The chain combines TRBV2 with TRBJ1-2; 9 bases align to TRBD1. Trimming removed 7 bases from V and 7 bases from J; junction bases left unmatched: 7. The length of the CDR3 is 13 residues. The V gene's germline CDR1 is SNHLY and CDR2 FYNNEI. CDR3 sequence (DNA): TGTGCCAGCACGGACAGGGGATGGTTTGGCTACACCTTC. Residues: CASTDRGWFGYTF. Full variable domain (remainder filled in from reference TRBV2 and TRBJ1-2): EPEVTQTPSHQVTQMGQEVILRCVPISNHLYFYWYRQILGQKVEFLVSFYNNEISEKSEIFDDQFSVERPDGSNFTLKIRSTKLEDSAMYFCASTDRGWFGYTFGSGTRLTVV.

The chain couples TRBV6-4 to TRBJ1-2, with TRBD1 matching over 9 bases. The CDR3 consists of 15 residues. Germline V gene data show CDR1 as MRHNA and CDR2 as SNTAGT. With V trimmed by 5 bases and J by 8 bases, 12 bases remained unmatched. CDR3 region: CASSPTGTGKGGYTF. Here the CDR3 DNA reads TGTGCCAGCAGTCCGACCGGGACAGGGAAAGGCGGCTACACCTTC.

The rearrangement links TRBV4-1 to TRBJ1-2; the D is unclear. This CDR3 comprises 16 residues. Germline V gene lookup returns CDR1 MGHRA and CDR2 YSYEKL. Trimming shortened V by 3 bases and J by 8 bases, and 22 bases separated the two germline ends. This CDR3 reads CASSHLSKMMWSGYTF. The CDR3 DNA is TGCGCCAGCAGCCATCTCTCTAAGATGATGTGGTCCGGCTACACCTTC.

The chain uses TRBV5-1 and TRBJ1-2, with 9 bases aligning to TRBD1. The V and J ends lost 4 bases and 3 bases, in that order; junction bases with no gene match: 4. Looked up from germline, CDR1 is SGHRS and CDR2 is YFSETQ. The CDR3 totals 14 residues. The CDR3: CASSAGQGDYGYTF. The CDR3 DNA sequence: TGCGCCAGCAGCGCGGGACAGGGAGACTATGGCTACACCTTC. Based on the CDR3 plus reference TRBV5-1 and TRBJ1-2, the full variable domain is KAGVTQTPRYLIKTRGQQVTLSCSPISGHRSVSWYQQTPGQGLQFLFEYFSETQRNKGNFPGRFSGRQFSNSRSEMNVSTLELGDSALYLCASSAGQGDYGYTFGSGTRLTVV.

The genes are TRBV6-1 and TRBJ2-7; the match to TRBD1 covers 8 bases. There are 15 residues in the CDR3. Germline lookup yields CDR1 MNHNS and CDR2 SASEGT. V gave up 7 bases and J gave up 6 bases; unmatched junction bases: 14. The CDR3 here is CASIRQGSGSGEQYF. The DNA of the CDR3 is TGTGCCAGCATTAGACAGGGGTCCGGGTCCGGCGAGCAGTACTTC.